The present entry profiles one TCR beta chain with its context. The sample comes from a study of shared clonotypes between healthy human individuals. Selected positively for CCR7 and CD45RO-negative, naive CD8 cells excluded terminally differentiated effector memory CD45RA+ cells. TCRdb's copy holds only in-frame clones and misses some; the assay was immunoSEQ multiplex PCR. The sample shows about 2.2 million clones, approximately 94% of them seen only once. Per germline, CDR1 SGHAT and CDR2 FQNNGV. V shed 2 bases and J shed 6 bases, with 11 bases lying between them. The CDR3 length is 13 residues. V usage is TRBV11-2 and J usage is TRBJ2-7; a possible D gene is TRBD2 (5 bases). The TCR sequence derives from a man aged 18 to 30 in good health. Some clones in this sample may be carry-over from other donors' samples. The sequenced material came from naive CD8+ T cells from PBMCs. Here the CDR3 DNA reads TGTGCCAGCAGCTTACCCGCGGGTGCCGAGCAGTACTTC. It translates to CASSLPAGAEQYF.